This T cell receptor beta chain was sequenced in a study of TIL therapy for anti-PD-1-resistant metastatic lung cancer. The immunoSEQ assay was v3. Here immunoSEQ multiplex PCR was the method, and the copy in TCRdb shows in-frame clones only, minus some. The sample contains tens of thousands of clones, 55% to 75% of which appear only once. The time point here: pre-treatment sample, taken before nivolumab and TIL therapy. The tumor samples were excised metastases, mostly pleural nodules or supraclavicular lymph nodes. Patients then received nivolumab; progressors got lymphodepletion, TIL and IL-2. Germline loops: CDR1 MNHEY, CDR2 SVGAGI. The CDR3 runs to 16 residues. Trimming took 4 bases from V and 4 from J; bases not matched to a gene: 6.

Material: tumor tissue, obtained at baseline. The source of this sequence is a person aged 25-85 years with non-small cell lung cancer. The rearrangement links TRBV6-5 to TRBJ1-6, with 8 bases fitting TRBD1. The CDR3 sequence: CASSLGQAFYNSPLHF. The CDR3 DNA reads as TGTGCCAGCAGTTTGGGACAGGCCTTTTATAATTCACCCCTCCACTTT.